The T cell receptor beta chain under discussion was sequenced for a study of blood T cell repertoires in COVID-19. On the study more broadly: Researchers got acute and convalescent COVID-19 samples from the United States, Italy and Spain. Sources were T cells, B-cell-depleted T cells, or PBMCs; the material itself was cDNA or gDNA.

As handled by the study authors: Estimates of nucleated cell counts were drawn from the amplification of reference gene primers. Here immunoSEQ multiplex PCR was the method, and the copy in TCRdb shows in-frame clones only, minus some. V, J and clone size reflect that table, while D and trimming were determined from the DNA. The data contain about 250,000 clones, approximately 80% of them seen just once; the ten biggest clones take up 4% to 4.5%. The CDR3 runs to 13 residues. Germline V gene data show CDR1 as LGHDT and CDR2 as YNNKEL (reference sequence). The V gene lost 4 bases and the J gene lost 7 bases, with 11 bases spanning the gap.

The V and J genes are TRBV3-1 (or the pseudogene TRBV3-2) and TRBJ1-5, with D uncertain. The specimen sequenced was peripheral blood. The sequence was collected from a woman aged 35 to 49 with active or convalescent COVID-19. Here the CDR3 DNA reads TGTGCCAGCAGCCCAAGCCCGGTGCAGCCCCAGCATTTT. It translates to CASSPSPVQPQHF.